This T cell receptor (beta chain) derives from a study of CD8 T cells in ankylosing spondylitis. The study, taken as a whole, reports: Ankylosing spondylitis blood appeared to be characterized by a TCR beta motif of eight highly homologous variants. Reportedly, disease-linked clones are significantly enriched in ankylosing spondylitis patients' matched synovial fluid.

This clonotype was detected ten times or more. Its cognate antigen is unknown. Preparation of TCR beta libraries was done by quantitative 5'-RACE with molecular barcodes. In TCRdb, the 5' RACE reads were re-called with MiXCR into one record per CDR3 protein. Altogether 130,000 or so distinct CDR3 sequences are present, roughly 15% being singletons, with the ten largest covering around a third. CDR3 length: 12 amino acids. Germline-derived CDR1 and CDR2 are DFQATT and SNEGSKA (reference sequence). Trimming removed 6 bases from V and 4 bases from J, with 12 bases in between. Sample: blood, either unsorted or a sorted T cell fraction (not recorded which). The TCR originated in a male donor with ankylosing spondylitis. V is TRBV20-1 and J is TRBJ2-5; possible D gene TRBD2, 6 bases. Written as DNA, the CDR3 is TGCAGTGCCAGGGACTTTCCAGAGACCCAGTACTTC. Amino acids: CSARDFPETQYF.